This T cell receptor beta chain stems from a study of type 1 regulatory T cells. Study-level background: T-allo10 is a Tr1-enriched, alloantigen-specific CD4 T cell product made in vitro. Overall study findings and caveats: Compared with non-type 1 regulatory T cells, type 1 regulatory T cells showed a more restricted TCR repertoire.

One entry per CDR3 protein results from TCRdb running MiXCR on the reads. The sample lists approximately 43,000 distinct CDR3 sequences, over 9% occurring once. The table lists this clonotype with a few counts. The antigen remains undetermined. Trimming removed 4 bases at V and 6 bases at J, with 10 bases between. The CDR3 length is 13 residues. Looked up from germline, CDR1 is SGHVS and CDR2 is FQNEAQ. The genes are TRBV7-8 and TRBJ2-1; no clear D gene. This TCR was sampled from a human donor in good health. The specimen was cultured non-Tr1 T cells, either the whole culture or a sorted T cell fraction (not recorded which). The CDR3 DNA reads as TGTGCCAGCAGCTGGAACGTCGGCAATGAGCAGTTCTTC. Translation: CASSWNVGNEQFF.